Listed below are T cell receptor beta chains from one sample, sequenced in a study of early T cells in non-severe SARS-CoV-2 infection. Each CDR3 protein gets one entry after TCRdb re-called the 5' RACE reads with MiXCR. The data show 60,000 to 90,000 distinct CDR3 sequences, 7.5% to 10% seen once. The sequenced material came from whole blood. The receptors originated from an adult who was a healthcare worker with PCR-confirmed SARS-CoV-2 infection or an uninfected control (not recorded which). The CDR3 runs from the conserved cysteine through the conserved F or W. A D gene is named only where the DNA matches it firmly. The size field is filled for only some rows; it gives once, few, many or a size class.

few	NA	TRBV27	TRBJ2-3	CASSLSIPGRTDTQYF	TGTGCCAGCAGTTTATCGATCCCAGGGAGGACAGATACGCAGTATTTT
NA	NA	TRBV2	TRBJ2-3	CASSTPRGTDTQYF	TGTGCCAGCAGTACCCCCCGAGGTACAGATACGCAGTATTTT
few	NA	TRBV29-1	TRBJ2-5	CSARQLQETQYF	TGCAGCGCCCGACAGTTACAAGAGACCCAGTACTTC
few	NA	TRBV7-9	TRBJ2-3	CASSSHRGGTDTQYF	TGTGCCAGCAGCTCACACCGGGGCGGAACAGATACGCAGTATTTT
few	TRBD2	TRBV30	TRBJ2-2	CAWSSGSSNTGELFF	TGTGCCTGGAGTAGCGGGAGTTCGAACACCGGGGAGCTGTTTTTT
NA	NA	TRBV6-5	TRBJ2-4	CASRDSTGRGIQYF	TGTGCCAGCAGGGATTCGACAGGGCGGGGCATTCAGTACTTC
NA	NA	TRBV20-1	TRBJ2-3	CSAEKQDSTDTQYF	TGCAGTGCTGAAAAGCAGGATAGCACAGATACGCAGTATTTT
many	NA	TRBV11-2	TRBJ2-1	CASSLSAYNEQFF	TGTGCCAGCAGCTTATCAGCATACAATGAGCAGTTCTTC
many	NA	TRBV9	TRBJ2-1	CASSVGKRTYNEQFF	TGTGCCAGCAGCGTAGGTAAGCGGACATACAATGAGCAGTTCTTC
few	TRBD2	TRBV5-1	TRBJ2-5	CASSLEPQGGEETQYF	TGCGCCAGCAGCTTGGAACCGCAGGGAGGGGAAGAGACCCAGTACTTC
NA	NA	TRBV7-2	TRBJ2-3	CASSFPITDTQYF	TGTGCCAGCAGCTTCCCCATCACAGATACGCAGTATTTT
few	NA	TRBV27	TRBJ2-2	CASSRPTGELFF	TGTGCCAGCAGTCGACCCACCGGGGAGCTGTTTTTT
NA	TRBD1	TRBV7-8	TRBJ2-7	CASSLTGRQYF	TGTGCCAGCAGCTTGACAGGGCGGCAGTACTTC
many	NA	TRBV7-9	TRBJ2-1	CASSLLRRRNEQFF	TGTGCCAGCAGCTTACTTCGGCGGAGGAATGAGCAGTTCTTC
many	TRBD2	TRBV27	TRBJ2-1	CASSITTSGRYYNEQFF	TGTGCCAGCAGTATAACGACTAGCGGCCGTTATTACAATGAGCAGTTCTTC
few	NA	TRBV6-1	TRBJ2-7	CASRETGRSYEQYF	TGTGCCAGCAGAGAGACAGGGAGGTCCTACGAGCAGTACTTC
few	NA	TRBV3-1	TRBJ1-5	CASSQLGNQPQHF	TGTGCCAGCAGCCAGCTGGGGAATCAGCCCCAGCATTTT
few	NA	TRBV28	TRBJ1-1	CSSGTQNTEAFF	TGCTCCTCCGGGACCCAGAACACTGAAGCTTTCTTT
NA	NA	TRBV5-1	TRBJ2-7	CASSQGASGSYEQYF	TGCGCCAGCAGCCAGGGGGCTAGCGGGTCCTACGAGCAGTACTTC
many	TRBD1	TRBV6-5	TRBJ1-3	CASSYEPPTGGFGNTIYF	TGTGCCAGCAGTTACGAGCCCCCGACAGGGGGTTTTGGAAACACCATATATTTT
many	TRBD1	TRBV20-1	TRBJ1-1	CSAPDRAQGDTEAFF	TGCAGTGCCCCAGATCGGGCTCAGGGGGACACTGAAGCTTTCTTT
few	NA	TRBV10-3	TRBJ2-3	CAISESTGLEFRDTQYF	TGTGCCATCAGTGAGTCGACAGGACTAGAATTCAGAGATACGCAGTATTTT
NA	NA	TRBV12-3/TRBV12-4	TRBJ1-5	CASTSSGDQPQHF	TGTGCCAGCACCTCTTCCGGGGATCAGCCCCAGCATTTT
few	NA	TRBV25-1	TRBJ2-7	CASSEYGDEQYF	TGTGCCAGCAGTGAATATGGAGACGAGCAGTACTTC
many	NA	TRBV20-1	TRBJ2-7	CSARAGPDYEQYF	TGCAGTGCTAGGGCAGGGCCAGACTACGAGCAGTACTTC
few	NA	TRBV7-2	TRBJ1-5	CASSLTTGTYQPQHF	TGTGCCAGCAGCTTAACAACAGGGACGTACCAGCCCCAGCATTTT
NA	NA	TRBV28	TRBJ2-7	CASIKGTYEQYF	TGTGCCAGCATCAAGGGAACGTACGAGCAGTACTTC
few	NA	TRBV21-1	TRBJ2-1	CASSKVPSGSTNEQFF	TGTGCCAGCAGCAAAGTCCCTAGCGGGAGTACAAATGAGCAGTTCTTC
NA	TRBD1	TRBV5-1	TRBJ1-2	CASSSTGTGDGYTF	TGCGCCAGCAGCTCAACCGGGACAGGAGATGGCTACACCTTC
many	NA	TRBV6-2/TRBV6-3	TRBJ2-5	CASSQTQETQYF	TGTGCCAGCAGTCAAACACAGGAGACCCAGTACTTC
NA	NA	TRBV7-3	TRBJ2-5	CASSPGTHGQETQYF	TGTGCCAGCAGCCCAGGGACTCACGGTCAAGAGACCCAGTACTTC
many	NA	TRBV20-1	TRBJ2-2	CSAEGQRRIGGTGELFF	TGCAGTGCGGAGGGACAGCGGAGGATCGGGGGCACCGGGGAGCTGTTTTTT
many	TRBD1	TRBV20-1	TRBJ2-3	CSATPPGTALTDTQYF	TGCAGTGCGACCCCTCCCGGGACAGCACTCACAGATACGCAGTATTTT
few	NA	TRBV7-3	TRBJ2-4	CASSLATGDIQYF	TGTGCCAGCAGCTTAGCGACTGGAGACATTCAGTACTTC
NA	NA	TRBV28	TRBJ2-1	CASSRIQEYNEQFF	TGTGCCAGCAGTAGAATTCAGGAGTACAATGAGCAGTTCTTC
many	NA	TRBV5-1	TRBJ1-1	CASSDDRNTEAFF	TGCGCCAGCAGCGACGACAGGAACACTGAAGCTTTCTTT
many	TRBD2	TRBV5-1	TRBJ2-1	CASSLAGLNEQFF	TGCGCCAGCAGTTTAGCGGGACTCAATGAGCAGTTCTTC
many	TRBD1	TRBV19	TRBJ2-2	CATDRGNTGELFF	TGTGCCACCGACAGGGGAAACACCGGGGAGCTGTTTTTT
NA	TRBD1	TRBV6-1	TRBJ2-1	CASSDFDRDYNEQFF	TGTGCCAGCAGTGACTTTGACAGGGACTACAATGAGCAGTTCTTC
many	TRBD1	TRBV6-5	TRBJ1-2	CASSSLGTGEDTF	TGTGCCAGCAGTTCCTTGGGGACAGGGGAGGACACCTTC
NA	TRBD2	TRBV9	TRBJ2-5	CASSVSPSGSQETQYF	TGTGCCAGCAGCGTATCGCCTAGCGGTTCCCAAGAGACCCAGTACTTC
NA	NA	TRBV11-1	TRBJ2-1	CASSLAHRPQEFF	TGTGCCAGCAGCTTAGCCCACAGGCCGCAGGAGTTCTTC
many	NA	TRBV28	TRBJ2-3	CASSLWRLQGSDTQYF	TGTGCCAGCAGTTTATGGCGTCTACAGGGATCAGATACGCAGTATTTT
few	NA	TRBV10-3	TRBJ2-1	CAIRRDYNEQFF	TGTGCCATCAGGCGGGACTACAATGAGCAGTTCTTC
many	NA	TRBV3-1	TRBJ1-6	CASSQEAGSSPLHF	TGTGCCAGCAGCCAAGAGGCGGGATCCTCACCCCTCCACTTT
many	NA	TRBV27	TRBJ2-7	CASSLPSTSEQYF	TGTGCCAGCAGTTTACCCTCCACGAGCGAGCAGTACTTC
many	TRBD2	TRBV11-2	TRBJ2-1	CASSLLGTSGPNEQFF	TGTGCCAGCAGCTTGCTAGGGACTAGCGGGCCCAATGAGCAGTTCTTC